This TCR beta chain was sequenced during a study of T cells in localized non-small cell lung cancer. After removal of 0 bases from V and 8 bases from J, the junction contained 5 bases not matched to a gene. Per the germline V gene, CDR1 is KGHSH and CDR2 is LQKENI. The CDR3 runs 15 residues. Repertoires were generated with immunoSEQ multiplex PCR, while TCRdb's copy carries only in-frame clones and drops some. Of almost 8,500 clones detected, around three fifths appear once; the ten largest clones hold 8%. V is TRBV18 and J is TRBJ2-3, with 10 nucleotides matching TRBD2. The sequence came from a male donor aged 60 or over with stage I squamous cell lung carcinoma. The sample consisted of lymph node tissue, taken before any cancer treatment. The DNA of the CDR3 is TGTGCCAGCTCACCACCGGCTAGCGGGAGAGGTACGCAGTATTTT. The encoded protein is CASSPPASGRGTQYF.